This TCR beta chain is from a study of blood T cells in healthy people across ages. Through a sample-barcoded 5' primer and a J-beta primer mix, a second PCR was run for 7 to 11 cycles. TCRdb reanalysed the 5' RACE reads using MiXCR and keeps one entry per CDR3 protein. The sample comprises 550,000 to 800,000 distinct CDR3 sequences, roughly 21% of which are singletons, and around 3.4% rests with the top ten. This clonotype was obtained from a man between 65 and 79 years old in good health. The sequencing input was blood.

The DNA of the CDR3 is TGCAGCGCTGGGGGGCCGGCTAATGAAAAACTGTTTTTT. This encodes CSAGGPANEKLFF. This rearrangement joins TRBV20-1 to TRBJ1-4, with a tentative D call TRBD1 (6 bases). Germline CDR1 is DFQATT and CDR2 is SNEGSKA (reference sequence). The CDR3 runs 13 residues.